This TCR beta chain came from a study of T cells in Graves' hyperthyroidism and ophthalmopathy. About this clonotype: Its cognate antigen is unknown.

RNA transcripts served as the template for amplifying TCR beta CDR3 regions. HTBI primers drove first-round RT-PCR of the TCR CDR3. TCRdb redid the calling of the multiplex PCR reads with MiXCR, one entry per CDR3 protein. This sample has about 700,000 distinct CDR3 sequences, with about 45% found just once. The V gene end was trimmed by 2 bases and the J gene end by 5 bases; junction bases not matched to a gene: 13. Germline V gives CDR1 SGHRS, CDR2 YFSETQ. The length of the CDR3 is 16 residues. Diagnostic decisions used clinical symptoms, serum thyroxine and TRAb, thyroid ultrasound and orbital computed tomography. Study results and caveats: Ophthalmopathy cases were set apart from stable hyperthyroidism by a 13 V-J model. Among thyroid clonotypes expanded above 0.001, most also appeared in blood.

This chain uses TRBV5-1 with TRBJ2-7; 7 bases are shared with TRBD1. This receptor was taken from an adult man with Graves' disease, either hyperthyroidism or ophthalmopathy (not recorded which). The specimen sequenced was peripheral blood or thyroid tissue (not recorded which). CDR3 sequence: CASSFLAPQGKDEQYF. CDR3 in DNA: TGCGCCAGCAGCTTCTTAGCCCCACAGGGGAAGGACGAGCAGTACTTC.